Shown below are 16 T cell receptor beta chains from a single sample sequenced in a study of response to subunit inactivated influenza vaccine. MiXCR, applied by TCRdb to the RT-PCR reads, yields one record per CDR3 protein. The table records about 530,000 distinct CDR3 sequences, roughly 13% of them present only once. Sequencing was performed on PBMCs from blood, taken 35 to 45 days after vaccination. Every receptor here comes from a middle-aged man who received an inactivated influenza vaccine.

The J gene is TRBJ2-7, the V gene TRBV27, with D unresolved. Germline V gene data show CDR1 as MNHEY and CDR2 as SMNVEV (reference sequence). There are 13 residues in the CDR3. Trimming took off 5 bases at V and 3 bases at J, with 11 bases between the two ends. DNA for the CDR3: TGTGCCAGCAGTCTTCGTATTGGCTACGAGCAGTACTTC. Protein sequence: CASSLRIGYEQYF.

A few counts support this clonotype. The rearrangement links TRBV7-2 to TRBJ2-7; 9 bases map to TRBD1. CDR1 and CDR2 from the germline V gene are SGHTA and FQGNSA. This CDR3 is 15 amino acids long. J was trimmed by 7 bases and V by 5 bases; bases with no gene match: 12. CDR3: CASSATGGALGEQYF. CDR3 coding DNA: TGTGCCAGCAGCGCAACAGGGGGCGCTTTAGGAGAGCAGTACTTC.

There are many counts of this clonotype. This sequence joins TRBV20-1 and TRBJ2-3, with D unclear. The V and J ends lost 0 bases and 4 bases respectively, with 17 bases between them. Germline CDR1 is DFQATT and CDR2 is SNEGSKA (reference sequence). The CDR3 totals 16 residues. This CDR3 reads CSAREFLTSIPDTQYF. Here the CDR3 DNA reads TGCAGTGCTAGAGAATTCCTTACTTCTATCCCAGATACGCAGTATTTT.

This clonotype has more than one count but fewer than ten. J is TRBJ2-7 and V is TRBV6-1; possible D gene TRBD2, 6 bases. This CDR3 has 14 amino acids. The V end was cut by 5 bases, the J end by 1 base, with 12 bases between. Germline-derived CDR1 and CDR2 are MNHNS and SASEGT. DNA for the CDR3: TGTGCCAGCAGTACGCGTCGGGGGTCCTACGAGCAGTACTTC. As protein: CASSTRRGSYEQYF.

This clonotype was seen many times. This chain links TRBV10-3 with TRBJ2-3; weak D call: TRBD1 (6 bases). Trimming pared 2 bases from V and 0 bases from J, leaving 9 bases between. CDR3 length: 15 amino acids. Germline-derived CDR1 and CDR2 are ENHRY and SYGVKD. Here the CDR3 reads CAISERTVSTDTQYF. The CDR3 coding sequence is TGTGCCATCAGTGAGAGGACAGTTAGCACAGATACGCAGTATTTT.

The chain links TRBV3-1 to TRBJ1-6; D unresolved. CDR3 length equals 17 residues. Deletions cut 0 bases from V and 9 bases from J, with 18 bases between. The germline gives CDR1 LGHDT, CDR2 YNNKEL (reference sequence). The CDR3 region is CASSQDSPELRFSPLHF. CDR3 nucleotide sequence: TGTGCCAGCAGCCAAGATTCTCCGGAACTTCGATTTTCACCCCTCCACTTT.

This clonotype came up a few times. The rearrangement links TRBV5-1 to TRBJ1-1; D ambiguous. Trimming removed 5 bases at V and 11 bases at J, with 16 bases between. Per germline, CDR1 SGHRS and CDR2 YFSETQ. This CDR3 is built from 12 residues. CDR3 bases: TGCGCCAGCAGACACCCAGGCCTAGGCGCTTTCTTT. This sequence encodes CASRHPGLGAFF.

The chain uses TRBV28 and TRBJ2-3, with 10 positions matching TRBD1. Germline assignment: CDR1 MDHEN and CDR2 SYDVKM. The ends lost 3 bases at V and 4 bases at J; junction bases unmatched: 1. The CDR3 totals 14 residues. CDR3 in amino acids: CASSFDRGPDTQYF. CDR3 coding DNA: TGTGCCAGCAGTTTTGACAGGGGGCCAGATACGCAGTATTTT.

CDR3 region: CASSLEGGGTTDTQYF. The CDR3 nucleotides read TGCGCCAGCAGCCTCGAAGGCGGGGGGACCACAGATACGCAGTATTTT. The chain joins TRBV5-1 to TRBJ2-3; 8 bases map to TRBD2. Germline CDR1 is SGHRS and CDR2 is YFSETQ. V was pared by 4 bases and J by 2 bases, with 9 bases of the junction left unmatched. This CDR3 region has 16 residues. Combining the CDR3 with reference TRBV5-1 and TRBJ2-3 gives the whole variable domain KAGVTQTPRYLIKTRGQQVTLSCSPISGHRSVSWYQQTPGQGLQFLFEYFSETQRNKGNFPGRFSGRQFSNSRSEMNVSTLELGDSALYLCASSLEGGGTTDTQYFGPGTRLTVL.

Here the CDR3 DNA reads TGTGCCACCAGTGATTTTCGGAGCGATCCTAGCACAGATACGCAGTATTTT. As protein: CATSDFRSDPSTDTQYF. J is TRBJ2-3 and V is TRBV24-1; no clear D gene. V was pared by 1 base and J by 0 bases, with 13 bases between. In germline, CDR1 is KGHDR, CDR2 SFDVKD. CDR3 length equals 17 residues.

The chain combines TRBV7-8 with TRBJ1-5, with TRBD1 as a possible D gene (5 bases). Germline V gives CDR1 SGHVS, CDR2 FQNEAQ. CDR3 length: 14 amino acids. V dropped 7 bases and J dropped 2 bases, with 12 bases sitting between them. The CDR3 sequence is CASTRGGGNQPQHF. The DNA of the CDR3 is TGTGCCAGCACCCGGGGGGGAGGCAATCAGCCCCAGCATTTT.

This clonotype was counted a single time. The chain carries TRBV28 and TRBJ2-1; D might be TRBD2 (5 bases). CDR3 length: 17 residues. CDR1 is MDHEN, CDR2 SYDVKM, per germline. V was cut by 3 bases and J by 0 bases, with 15 bases left in between. CDR3 nucleotide sequence: TGTGCCAGCAGTTTGTCTTCCCTTAGCGTCTCCTACAATGAGCAGTTCTTC. Translation gives CASSLSSLSVSYNEQFF.

This clonotype was seen a handful of times. The chain is built from TRBV5-1 and TRBJ2-3, with 7 nucleotides matching TRBD1. Unmatched junction bases numbered 2, after V lost 2 bases and J lost 2 bases. This CDR3 is 14 amino acids long. Germline-derived CDR1 and CDR2 are SGHRS and YFSETQ. CDR3 bases: TGCGCCAGCAGCTTTGACAGGGACACAGATACGCAGTATTTT. This translates into CASSFDRDTDTQYF.

Ten or more counts support this clonotype. The rearrangement links TRBV24-1 to TRBJ2-1, with 11 bases that match TRBD2. Germline CDR1 KGHDR, CDR2 SFDVKD. The CDR3 spans 16 residues. With V trimmed by 5 bases and J by 4 bases, 6 bases remained unmatched. The CDR3 sequence: CATSGASSGRYNEQFF. The CDR3 bases are TGTGCCACCAGTGGGGCGTCTAGCGGGAGGTACAATGAGCAGTTCTTC.

The J gene is TRBJ2-1, the V gene TRBV7-2; unclear D gene. This CDR3 comprises 15 residues. The V end lost 4 bases, the J end lost 5 bases, and 15 bases lay between the germline ends. Germline V gene data show CDR1 as SGHTA and CDR2 as FQGNSA. CDR3 loop: CASSWRRPTDNEQFF. The CDR3 nucleotides are TGTGCCAGCAGCTGGAGACGGCCCACTGACAATGAGCAGTTCTTC.

The chain carries TRBV3-1 and TRBJ2-1; 10 bases are shared with TRBD2. Looked up from germline, CDR1 is LGHDT and CDR2 is YNNKEL (reference sequence). The length of the CDR3 is 16 residues. V shed 5 bases, J shed 2 bases, and the junction held 6 bases outside the gene matches. CDR3 nucleotides: TGTGCCAGCAGCTGGAGCGGGAGGGCCCCCTACAATGAGCAGTTCTTC. Its translation: CASSWSGRAPYNEQFF.